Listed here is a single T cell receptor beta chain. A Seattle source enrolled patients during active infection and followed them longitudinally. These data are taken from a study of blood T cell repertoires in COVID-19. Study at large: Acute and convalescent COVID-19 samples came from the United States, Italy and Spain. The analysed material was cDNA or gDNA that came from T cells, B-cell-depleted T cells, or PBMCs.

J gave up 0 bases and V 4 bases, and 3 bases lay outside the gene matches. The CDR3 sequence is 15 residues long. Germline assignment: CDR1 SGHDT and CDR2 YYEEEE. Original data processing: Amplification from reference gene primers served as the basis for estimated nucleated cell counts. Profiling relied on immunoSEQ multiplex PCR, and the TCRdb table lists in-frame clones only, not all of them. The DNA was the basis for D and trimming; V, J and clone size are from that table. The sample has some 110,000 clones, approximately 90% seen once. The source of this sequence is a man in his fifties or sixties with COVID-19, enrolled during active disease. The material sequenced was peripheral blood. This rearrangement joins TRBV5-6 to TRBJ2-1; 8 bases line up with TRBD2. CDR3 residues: CASSQGLASYNEQFF. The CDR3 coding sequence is TGTGCCAGCAGCCAAGGACTAGCCTCCTACAATGAGCAGTTCTTC.